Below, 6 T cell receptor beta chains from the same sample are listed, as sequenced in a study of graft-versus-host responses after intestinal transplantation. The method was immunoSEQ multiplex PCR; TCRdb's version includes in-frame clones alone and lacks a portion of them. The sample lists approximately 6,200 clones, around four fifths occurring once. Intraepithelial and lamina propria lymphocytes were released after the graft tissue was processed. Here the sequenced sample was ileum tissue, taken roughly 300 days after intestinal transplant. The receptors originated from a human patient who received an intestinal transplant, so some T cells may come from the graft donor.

The CDR3 protein is CATSRGQGTDTQYF. In DNA, the CDR3 is TGTGCCACCAGCAGAGGACAGGGGACAGATACGCAGTATTTT. The V and J genes are TRBV15 and TRBJ2-3; TRBD1 matches 8 bases. The CDR3 spans 14 residues. The ends lost 1 base at V and 3 bases at J; junction bases unmatched: 0. The V gene's germline CDR1 is LNHNV and CDR2 YYDKDF (reference sequence).

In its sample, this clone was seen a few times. The CDR3 reads CASSDRETDTQYF. CDR3 nucleotides: TGTGCCAGCAGTGACAGGGAGACAGATACGCAGTATTTT. The chain carries TRBV6-4 and TRBJ2-3; tentative D call: TRBD2 (5 bases). Germline V CDR1 and CDR2: MRHNA, SNTAGT. With 2 bases removed from V and 3 bases from J, the gap between germline ends came to 6 bases. CDR3 length: 13 residues.

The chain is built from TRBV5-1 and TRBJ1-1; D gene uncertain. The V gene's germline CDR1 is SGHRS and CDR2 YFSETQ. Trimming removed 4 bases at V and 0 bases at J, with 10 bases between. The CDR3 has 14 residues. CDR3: CASSRTAMNTEAFF. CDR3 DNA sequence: TGCGCCAGCAGCCGTACTGCCATGAACACTGAAGCTTTCTTT. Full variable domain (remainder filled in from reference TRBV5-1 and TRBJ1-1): KAGVTQTPRYLIKTRGQQVTLSCSPISGHRSVSWYQQTPGQGLQFLFEYFSETQRNKGNFPGRFSGRQFSNSRSEMNVSTLELGDSALYLCASSRTAMNTEAFFGQGTRLTVV.

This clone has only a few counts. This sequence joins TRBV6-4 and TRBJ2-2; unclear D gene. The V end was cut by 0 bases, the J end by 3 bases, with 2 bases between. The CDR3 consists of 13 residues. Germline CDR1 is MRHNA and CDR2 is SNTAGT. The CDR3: CASSDSDTGELFF. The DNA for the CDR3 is TGTGCCAGCAGTGACTCGGACACCGGGGAGCTGTTTTTT.

The CDR3 here is CSVEDGRNEKLFF. CDR3 coding DNA: TGCAGCGTTGAAGATGGACGGAATGAAAAACTGTTTTTT. The rearrangement links TRBV29-1 to TRBJ1-4; D not resolved. Germline V gives CDR1 SQVTM, CDR2 ANQGSEA. The CDR3 totals 13 residues. Trimming took 0 bases from V and 5 from J, leaving 7 bases between them.

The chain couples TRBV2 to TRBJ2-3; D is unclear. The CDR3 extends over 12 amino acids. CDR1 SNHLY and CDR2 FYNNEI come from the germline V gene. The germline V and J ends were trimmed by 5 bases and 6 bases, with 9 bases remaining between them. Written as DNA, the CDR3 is TGTGCCAGCAGTCCCCCGGTGGATACGCAGTATTTT. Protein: CASSPPVDTQYF.